Each of the 17 T cell receptor beta chains below was sequenced from the same sample in a study of cytomegalovirus exposure and HLA in healthy donors. The PCR made use of 60 Vbeta and 13 Jbeta primers. Sequencing used immunoSEQ multiplex PCR; TCRdb keeps in-frame clones, though not all of them. The sample shows 60,000 to 70,000 clones, just under 80% of them seen only once. The sequencing sample was made of PBMCs. Every receptor here comes from a man aged 35-49 years in good health and CMV-seronegative.

The chain combines TRBV25-1 with TRBJ1-5, with D possibly TRBD1 on 5 matching bases. From germline, CDR1 is MGHDK and CDR2 SYGVNS. V lost 4 bases, J lost 5 bases, and 12 bases lay in between. This CDR3 region has 14 residues. Written as DNA, the CDR3 is TGTGCCAGCAGTGCACAGGAGTTGGATCAGCCCCAGCATTTT. Its protein product is CASSAQELDQPQHF.

This chain links TRBV7-7 with TRBJ2-7; a possible D gene is TRBD1 (5 bases). The CDR3 has 15 amino acids. The ends were cut back, 3 bases at V and 1 base at J, with 13 bases in the middle. Germline CDR1 and CDR2: SSHAT and FNYEAQ (reference sequence). CDR3 bases: TGTGCCAGCAGCTTCCGATGGGGCGAATCCTACGAGCAGTACTTC. Residues: CASSFRWGESYEQYF. Using reference TRBV7-7 and TRBJ2-7 for the parts outside the CDR3, the full variable domain is GAGVSQSPRYKVTKRGQDVTLRCDPISSHATLYWYQQALGQGPEFLTYFNYEAQPDKSGLPSDRFSAERPEGSISTLTIQRTEQRDSAMYRCASSFRWGESYEQYFGPGTRLTVT.

This chain joins TRBV19 and TRBJ2-7, with D possibly TRBD1 on 6 matching bases. The germline V gene encodes CDR1 LNHDA and CDR2 SQIVND (reference sequence). This CDR3 contains 15 residues. Between the trimmed V and J ends, which lost 7 bases and 3 bases, there was a span of 19 bases. In DNA form, the CDR3 reads TGTGCCAGTACCCTATCCTCCGGGACAATCTACGAGCAGTACTTC. Residues: CASTLSSGTIYEQYF. Full variable domain (outside the CDR3, taken from reference TRBV19 and TRBJ2-7): DGGITQSPKYLFRKEGQNVTLSCEQNLNHDAMYWYRQDPGQGLRLIYYSQIVNDFQKGDIAEGYSVSREKKESFPLTVTSAQKNPTAFYLCASTLSSGTIYEQYFGPGTRLTVT.

V usage is TRBV7-2 and J usage is TRBJ2-5; 13 nucleotides agree with TRBD2. The CDR3 runs to 17 residues. V dropped 3 bases and J dropped 4; count of bases not matched to a gene: 8. Germline V CDR1 and CDR2: SGHTA, FQGNSA. CDR3 coding DNA: TGTGCCAGCAGCTTGGGGACTAGCGGGAAGCGGGGAGAGACCCAGTACTTC. This translates into CASSLGTSGKRGETQYF.

The chain has TRBV5-5 and TRBJ1-2; D is uncertain. CDR1 and CDR2 (germline): SGHKS, YYEKEE (reference sequence). The length of the CDR3 is 13 residues. The V end lost 4 bases, the J end lost 2 bases, and 9 bases lay between the germline ends. CDR3 nucleotide sequence: TGTGCCAGCAGCCCTGACACGAACTATGGCTACACCTTC. Translation gives CASSPDTNYGYTF.

V and J are TRBV19 and TRBJ1-2, with D uncertain. CDR3 size: 10 residues. Germline-derived CDR1 and CDR2 are LNHDA and SQIVND (reference sequence). V lost 5 bases, J lost 8 bases, and 6 bases lay in between. The CDR3 coding sequence is TGTGCCAGTAGTTCTCGGGGCTACACCTTC. Its translation: CASSSRGYTF.

The chain links TRBV5-1 to TRBJ2-1; 8 nucleotides line up with TRBD2. This CDR3 comprises 16 residues. Germline trimming cut 0 bases from V and 3 bases from J; bases unmatched to any gene: 5. CDR1 SGHRS and CDR2 YFSETQ come from the germline V gene. The CDR3 bases are TGCGCCAGCAGCTTGGAAACCGGGACTAGCTACAATGAGCAGTTCTTC. It encodes CASSLETGTSYNEQFF.

On this clone itself: The junction departs from the called germline gene at one end, perhaps through a read error. This chain joins TRBV27 and TRBJ2-7; 8 nucleotides align to TRBD2. This CDR3 is built from 13 residues. Germline values: CDR1 MNHEY, CDR2 SMNVEV (reference sequence). The CDR3 DNA follows: TGTGCCAGTAAGGGGCGGGGGGAATACGAGCAGCACTTC. As protein: CASKGRGEYEQHF.

The V call is TRBV5-1, the J call TRBJ1-2; 11 positions match TRBD1. With V trimmed by 4 bases and J by 5 bases, 7 bases remained unmatched. Germline-derived CDR1 and CDR2 are SGHRS and YFSETQ. The CDR3 totals 15 residues. CDR3 protein: CASSLGQGARYGYTF. CDR3 sequence (DNA): TGCGCCAGCAGCCTTGGACAGGGGGCTCGGTATGGCTACACCTTC.

The chain employs TRBV19 and TRBJ1-2; perhaps TRBD1 as D (5 bases). The CDR3 covers 16 residues. V was trimmed by 3 bases and J by 6 bases, leaving 20 bases between them. The germline CDR1 and CDR2 sequences are LNHDA and SQIVND (reference sequence). CDR3 DNA sequence: TGTGCCAGTAGTATGGTCTATCGGCAGGGTGGTGATGGCTACACCTTC. This sequence encodes CASSMVYRQGGDGYTF.

The CDR3: CASSLGHPDTQYF. CDR3 DNA: TGTGCCAGCAGCTTGGGTCATCCAGATACGCAGTATTTT. V and J are TRBV5-5 and TRBJ2-3; D call uncertain. From germline, CDR1 is SGHKS and CDR2 YYEKEE (reference sequence). Deletions cut 0 bases from V and 4 bases from J, with 6 bases between. The CDR3 runs 13 residues.

This clone occurred a few times. The genes are TRBV10-1 and TRBJ2-5, with 10 bases identical to TRBD2. The J segment lost 0 bases and the V segment lost 11 bases, leaving 12 bases of the junction unmatched. CDR1 and CDR2 from the germline V gene are WNHNN and SYGVQD (reference sequence). The CDR3 is made up of 16 amino acids. CDR3 coding DNA: TGCGCCGGGTGGGTGCTAGCGGGGGTTTACCAAGAGACCCAGTACTTC. Encoded protein: CAGWVLAGVYQETQYF.

The chain is built from TRBV5-1 and TRBJ2-5, with D maybe TRBD1 (6 bases). The J call is in doubt because the DNA end fits TRBJ2-7 better. CDR1 is SGHRS, CDR2 YFSETQ, per germline. CDR3 size: 18 residues. CDR3 in amino acids: CASSLVSRKQGGSYEQYF. CDR3 nucleotides: TGCGCCAGCAGCTTGGTCTCAAGGAAACAGGGTGGATCCTACGAGCAGTACTTC.

This clone was seen more than once but under ten times. CDR3 sequence reads: CASRTGTGEVQPQHF. The CDR3 DNA follows: TGTGCCAGCAGAACCGGGACAGGGGAGGTTCAGCCCCAGCATTTT. V and J are TRBV6-1 and TRBJ1-5; the match to TRBD1 covers 10 bases. The CDR3 sequence is 15 residues long. CDR1 MNHNS and CDR2 SASEGT come from the germline V gene. The ends lost 6 bases at V and 6 bases at J; junction bases unmatched: 8.

This clone is medium-sized (0.01 to 0.1%) in the sample. The same CDR3 is also encoded by other DNA sequences in this sample. This rearrangement joins TRBV25-1 to TRBJ2-7; a weak D match, TRBD2 (7 bases). This CDR3 comprises 15 residues. Trimming stripped 5 bases from V and 2 bases from J, with 16 bases between. Germline lookup yields CDR1 MGHDK and CDR2 SYGVNS. The CDR3 sequence is CASSRGGGLTYEQYF. CDR3 DNA: TGTGCCAGCAGTAGGGGGGGAGGGCTCACCTACGAGCAGTACTTC.

Only one count was recorded for this clone. The chain combines TRBV7-8 with TRBJ2-1, with 10 bases matching TRBD1. Germline V gene data show CDR1 as SGHVS and CDR2 as FQNEAQ. Trimming took 5 bases from V and 0 from J; bases not matched to a gene: 7. The CDR3 consists of 17 residues. DNA of the CDR3: TGTGCCAGCAGCCTGGGGACAGGGGCGAGCTCCTACAATGAGCAGTTCTTC. Amino acids: CASSLGTGASSYNEQFF. The whole variable domain, filled in from reference TRBV7-8 and TRBJ2-1, reads GAGVSQSPRYKVAKRGQDVALRCDPISGHVSLFWYQQALGQGPEFLTYFQNEAQLDKSGLPSDRFFAERPEGSVSTLKIQRTQQEDSAVYLCASSLGTGASSYNEQFFGPGTRLTVL.

The CDR3 DNA follows: TGTGCCAGTAGTATGGGAGCGAAGATGAACACTGAAGCTTTCTTT. Its protein is CASSMGAKMNTEAFF. The chain links TRBV19 to TRBJ1-1; no reliable D call. CDR1 LNHDA and CDR2 SQIVND come from the germline V gene (reference sequence). V lost 3 bases and J lost 0, with 11 bases in between. The CDR3 runs 15 residues.